Below, 27 T cell receptor beta chains from the same sample are listed, as sequenced in a study of blood T cell repertoires in COVID-19. Profiled with immunoSEQ multiplex PCR; TCRdb holds only in-frame clones, not every one. The sample gives roughly 170,000 clones, around nine tenths of which show up once; around 3% is in the top ten. The specimen was peripheral blood. These TCRs come from a man aged 40-50 years with active or convalescent COVID-19.

The chain employs TRBV18 and TRBJ2-2; tentatively, D is TRBD1 (5 bases). CDR1 and CDR2 (germline): KGHSH, LQKENI. Trimming cost V 2 bases and J 6 bases, with 16 bases left between them. The CDR3 is made up of 16 amino acids. The CDR3 is CASSPFEPGSSGELFF. Written as DNA, the CDR3 is TGTGCCAGCTCACCATTCGAGCCAGGGTCTTCCGGGGAGCTGTTTTTT. The complete variable domain, with remaining parts taken from reference TRBV18 and TRBJ2-2, reads NAGVMQNPRHLVRRRGQEARLRCSPMKGHSHVYWYRQLPEEGLKFMVYLQKENIIDESGMPKERFSAEFPKEGPSILRIQQVVRGDSAAYFCASSPFEPGSSGELFFGEGSRLTVL.

The chain has TRBV21-1 and TRBJ2-2; the D call of TRBD1 is as the table states it, not checked on the DNA. TRBV21-1 is tagged as a pseudogene. The CDR3 is made up of 17 amino acids. CDR3 protein: CASSTPSQGRNTGELFF. As DNA, the CDR3 is TGTGCCAGCAGCACGCCTTCACAGGGAAGGAACACCGGGGAGCTGTTTTTT.

The V and J genes are TRBV10-3 and TRBJ1-1, with D uncertain. Trimming removed 3 bases from V and 1 base from J, with 9 bases in between. Germline CDR1 ENHRY, CDR2 SYGVKD. This CDR3 has 14 residues. CDR3 residues: CAISERSRNTEAFF. As DNA, the CDR3 is TGTGCCATCAGTGAAAGATCCAGGAACACTGAAGCTTTCTTT.

This clone was seen a single time. The chain couples TRBV30 to TRBJ1-2; D unclear. Germline CDR1 is GTSNPN and CDR2 is SVGIG (reference sequence). V lost 3 bases and J 4 bases, leaving 15 bases between the germline ends. The CDR3 spans 14 residues. This CDR3 is CAWRRWENIYGYTF. In DNA form, the CDR3 reads TGTGCCTGGAGGAGGTGGGAGAATATCTATGGCTACACCTTC.

The CDR3 DNA follows: TGTGCCTGGAGTCGGGACATAAGGAACACTGAAGCTTTCTTT. Encoded protein: CAWSRDIRNTEAFF. The V and J genes are TRBV30 and TRBJ1-1, with a possible D match to TRBD1 (6 bases). Germline lookup yields CDR1 GTSNPN and CDR2 SVGIG (reference sequence). The CDR3 has 14 amino acids. V dropped 2 bases and J dropped 1 base, with 11 bases sitting between them.

As to this clone: The identical CDR3 is also encoded by other nucleotide sequences in the sample. This rearrangement joins TRBV30 to TRBJ2-3; D remains unclear. The CDR3 has 12 residues. V lost 0 bases to trimming and J lost 4 bases, with 5 bases between them. Germline V gene data show CDR1 as GTSNPN and CDR2 as SVGIG (reference sequence). The CDR3, as DNA: TGTGCCTGGAGTGTACTCCCAGATACGCAGTATTTT. Translation gives CAWSVLPDTQYF.

A single count supports this clone. The chain has TRBV28 and TRBJ2-2, with D tentatively TRBD2 (5 bases). V lost 4 bases and J lost 0, with 12 bases in between. Per the germline V gene, CDR1 is MDHEN and CDR2 is SYDVKM. The CDR3 consists of 16 residues. The CDR3 DNA sequence: TGTGCCAGCAGTTCTCTGCTGGGAGCGAACACCGGGGAGCTGTTTTTT. As protein: CASSSLLGANTGELFF.

This chain joins TRBV11-2 and TRBJ1-6; 8 nucleotides line up with TRBD1. The CDR3 is 16 residues long. Losses at the gene ends were 2 bases for V and 6 bases for J; bases not matched to a gene: 6. Germline CDR1 and CDR2: SGHAT and FQNNGV. The DNA of the CDR3 is TGTGCCAGCAGCTTATATGGGACAGGTCGTAATTCACCCCTCCACTTT. It yields the protein CASSLYGTGRNSPLHF.

By proportion, this clone is medium-sized. The gene calls are TRBV19 and TRBJ1-5, with D possibly TRBD1 on 5 matching bases. The length of the CDR3 is 14 residues. Germline CDR1 reads LNHDA; CDR2 reads SQIVND (reference sequence). The ends were cut back, 3 bases at V and 5 bases at J, with 11 bases in the middle. The CDR3 loop is CASSMGGGYQPQHF. The DNA of the CDR3 is TGTGCCAGTAGTATGGGGGGAGGGTATCAGCCCCAGCATTTT.

The rearrangement joins TRBV28 to TRBJ2-1; 8 nucleotides align to TRBD1. V shed 6 bases and J 6 bases; nucleotides not matched to a gene: 7. This CDR3 is 14 amino acids long. Per germline, CDR1 MDHEN and CDR2 SYDVKM. The CDR3 DNA reads as TGTGCCAGCAGCACGGACAGGGATGGCAATGAGCAGTTCTTC. It specifies CASSTDRDGNEQFF.

The chain uses TRBV9 and TRBJ1-6; 9 bases are a match to TRBD1. From germline, CDR1 is SGDLS and CDR2 YYNGEE. After removal of 3 bases from V and 1 base from J, the junction contained 5 bases not matched to a gene. The CDR3 has 17 amino acids. In DNA, the CDR3 is TGTGCCAGCAGCGGTTGGGGACAGGGATCCTATAATTCACCCCTCCACTTT. Translation: CASSGWGQGSYNSPLHF. The entire variable domain, with the rest obtained from reference TRBV9 and TRBJ1-6, is as follows: DSGVTQTPKHLITATGQRVTLRCSPRSGDLSVYWYQQSLDQGLQFLIQYYNGEERAKGNILERFSAQQFPDLHSELNLSSLELGDSALYFCASSGWGQGSYNSPLHFGNGTRLTVT.

The CDR3: CASSPLGGPTTGELFF. Written as DNA, the CDR3 is TGTGCCAGCTCACCCCTCGGGGGGCCAACAACCGGGGAGCTGTTTTTT. V and J are TRBV18 and TRBJ2-2; tentative D call: TRBD2 (7 bases). V was shortened by 3 bases and J by 5 bases, with 16 bases between the two germline ends. This CDR3 has 16 residues. CDR1 and CDR2 (germline): KGHSH, LQKENI.

The rearrangement joins TRBV25-1 to TRBJ2-3, with D unresolved. Trimming took 5 bases from V and 1 from J, leaving 13 bases between them. This CDR3 spans 15 amino acids. CDR1 and CDR2 (germline): MGHDK, SYGVNS. CDR3 DNA sequence: TGTGCCAGCAGTTATAGCCCTGAGGGCACAGATACGCAGTATTTT. Translated: CASSYSPEGTDTQYF.

The V call is TRBV12-3 or TRBV12-4, the J call TRBJ2-1, with D hard to call. The CDR3 is 10 amino acids. V was clipped by 5 bases and J by 10 bases, with 6 bases between them. CDR3 in DNA: TGTGCCAGCAGTCTTCGGGAGCAGTTCTTC. Its protein is CASSLREQFF.

The sample holds a few counts of this clone. This chain uses TRBV28 with TRBJ1-2, with 9 positions matching TRBD1. J gave up 10 bases and V 5 bases, and 20 bases lay outside the gene matches. The CDR3 is 17 amino acids. The V gene's germline CDR1 is MDHEN and CDR2 SYDVKM. CDR3 region: CASSTLYRTGVNGYYTF. The DNA of the CDR3 is TGTGCCAGCAGTACTCTATACCGGACAGGGGTAAATGGTTACTACACCTTC.

This clone was seen once. The chain has TRBV18 and TRBJ1-2, with D tentatively TRBD1 (5 bases). Between the trimmed V and J ends, which lost 6 bases and 5 bases, there was a span of 19 bases. Germline CDR1 KGHSH, CDR2 LQKENI. This CDR3 region has 15 residues. The CDR3 loop is CASSDRDWVGYGYTF. The CDR3 DNA follows: TGTGCCAGCTCCGACCGGGACTGGGTGGGATATGGCTACACCTTC.

The rearrangement uses TRBV5-5 and TRBJ2-3; D unclear. Trimming stripped 4 bases from V and 4 bases from J, with 10 bases between. From germline, CDR1 is SGHKS and CDR2 YYEKEE (reference sequence). The CDR3 totals 13 residues. The CDR3 DNA sequence: TGTGCCAGCAGCCCCCCTCCAGCAGATACGCAGTATTTT. This codes for CASSPPPADTQYF.

The V call is TRBV30, the J call TRBJ1-5; maybe TRBD1 (5 bases). The CDR3 is made up of 13 amino acids. The V end was cut by 0 bases, the J end by 6 bases, with 9 bases between. CDR1 GTSNPN and CDR2 SVGIG come from the germline V gene (reference sequence). This CDR3 is CAWSVAGRQPQHF. The CDR3 DNA sequence: TGTGCCTGGAGTGTTGCGGGGCGTCAGCCCCAGCATTTT.

This chain connects TRBV5-1 to TRBJ2-5; TRBD2 agrees at 9 bases. The germline gives CDR1 SGHRS, CDR2 YFSETQ. The junction had 5 bases not matched to a gene; V was cut back by 4 bases and J by 1 base. The CDR3 runs to 15 residues. The CDR3, as DNA: TGCGCCAGCAGCCGTAGCGGGGGCACCCAAGAGACCCAGTACTTC. Protein: CASSRSGGTQETQYF.

The chain uses TRBV30 and TRBJ2-7; D is uncertain. This CDR3 is built from 12 residues. CDR1 and CDR2 from the germline V gene are GTSNPN and SVGIG (reference sequence). The ends were cut back, 4 bases at V and 3 bases at J, with 10 bases in the middle. For the CDR3, the DNA is TGTGCCTGGAACCTAGGAAACTACGAGCAGTACTTC. The encoded protein is CAWNLGNYEQYF.

The rearrangement joins TRBV28 to TRBJ1-5, with 7 bases lining up with TRBD1. The CDR3 is made up of 15 amino acids. Trimming removed 5 bases from V and 6 bases from J; junction bases left unmatched: 10. The V gene's germline CDR1 is MDHEN and CDR2 SYDVKM. CDR3 bases: TGTGCCAGCAGTCCCCGGACAGGAAGGGGTCAGCCCCAGCATTTT. Protein sequence: CASSPRTGRGQPQHF.

This sequence joins TRBV30 and TRBJ1-2, with 12 nucleotides matching TRBD1. Germline V gene data show CDR1 as GTSNPN and CDR2 as SVGIG (reference sequence). The CDR3 totals 18 residues. V was pared by 3 bases and J by 6 bases, with 17 bases of the junction left unmatched. CDR3 amino acids: CAWRKNRDRGRGGNGYTF. As DNA, the CDR3 is TGTGCCTGGAGGAAGAACCGGGACAGGGGGCGCGGTGGGAATGGCTACACCTTC.

The chain joins TRBV14 to TRBJ2-1; a weak D match, TRBD1 (6 bases). CDR3 length: 18 amino acids. Germline-derived CDR1 and CDR2 are SGHDN and FVKESK. Trimming took 3 bases from V and 3 from J, leaving 21 bases between them. For the CDR3, the DNA is TGTGCCAGCAGCCATGGCCCGACCCGGGACAACTACTACAATGAGCAGTTCTTC. Its protein is CASSHGPTRDNYYNEQFF. Full variable domain (remainder filled in from reference TRBV14 and TRBJ2-1): EAGVTQFPSHSVIEKGQTVTLRCDPISGHDNLYWYRRVMGKEIKFLLHFVKESKQDESGMPNNRFLAERTGGTYSTLKVQPAELEDSGVYFCASSHGPTRDNYYNEQFFGPGTRLTVL.

The genes are TRBV6-5 and TRBJ2-2, with TRBD2 matching 9 bases. Looked up from germline, CDR1 is MNHEY and CDR2 is SVGAGI. CDR3 size: 14 residues. Trimming took 6 bases from V and 5 from J; bases not matched to a gene: 4. As DNA, the CDR3 is TGTGCCAGCAGGAGCGGGGGGAGGACCGGGGAGCTGTTTTTT. Encoded protein: CASRSGGRTGELFF.

CDR3 residues: CASSLFRGQPQHF. CDR3 DNA: TGTGCCAGCAGCTTATTCAGGGGTCAGCCCCAGCATTTT. The chain is built from TRBV7-2 and TRBJ1-5, with D possibly TRBD1 on 6 matching bases. The CDR3 sequence is 13 residues long. V was pared by 2 bases and J by 6 bases, with 8 bases between. From germline, CDR1 is SGHTA and CDR2 FQGNSA.

CDR3 nucleotide sequence: TGTGCCAGCAGCCCCCGGACAGGCGAAGGGAGAGATGGCTACACCTTC. Amino acid sequence: CASSPRTGEGRDGYTF. J is TRBJ1-2 and V is TRBV7-2; 7 positions agree with TRBD1. Germline-derived CDR1 and CDR2 are SGHTA and FQGNSA. The CDR3 is 16 amino acids. The V segment lost 5 bases and the J segment 6 bases; nucleotides outside the gene matches: 15.

The chain carries TRBV21-1 and TRBJ1-4; TRBD1 is taken as the D call from the table, unchecked against the DNA. TRBV21-1 is designated a pseudogene. This CDR3 contains 18 residues. In DNA, the CDR3 is TGTGCCAGCAGCAAAGCAGGGGGGAGCAACAGGGGTAATGAAAAACTGTTTTTT. The encoded protein is CASSKAGGSNRGNEKLFF.